The rows below give T cell receptor beta chains drawn from one sample of a study of early T cells in non-severe SARS-CoV-2 infection. Via MiXCR, TCRdb re-called the 5' RACE reads, giving one row per CDR3 protein. This table holds 25,000 to 40,000 distinct CDR3 sequences, 4.7% found once. Sequenced sample: whole blood. The receptors derive from an adult who was a healthcare worker with PCR-confirmed SARS-CoV-2 infection or an uninfected control (not recorded which). Each CDR3 is given with its conserved first and last residue. D genes are given only for firm matches. Size is stated for part of the rows, as once, few or many counts, or as a class when the clone is expanded.

V	size	J	D	CDR3	DNA
TRBV13	many	TRBJ1-2	TRBD1	CASSLWDSQMGYGYTF	TGTGCCAGCAGCTTATGGGACAGCCAGATGGGCTATGGCTACACCTTC
TRBV24-1	few	TRBJ2-3	NA	CATRPKDTSGDTQYF	TGTGCCACCAGACCAAAGGACACTTCGGGGGATACGCAGTATTTT
TRBV7-6	many	TRBJ2-5	TRBD2	CASRLASGGFQETQYF	TGTGCCAGCAGGCTCGCTAGCGGGGGTTTCCAAGAGACCCAGTACTTC
TRBV20-1	many	TRBJ1-5	TRBD1	CSARGTGGVLDSNQPQHF	TGCAGTGCTAGAGGTACAGGGGGCGTTCTTGATAGCAATCAGCCCCAGCATTTT
TRBV19	many	TRBJ2-7	TRBD1	CASSSGTGAYEQYF	TGTGCCAGTAGTTCCGGGACAGGAGCTTACGAGCAGTACTTC
TRBV13	many	TRBJ1-2	NA	CASSQGTDYGYTF	TGTGCCAGCAGCCAGGGGACCGACTATGGCTACACCTTC
TRBV5-1	many	TRBJ2-3	TRBD2	CASSPRLAGVLTDTQYF	TGCGCCAGCAGCCCTCGACTAGCGGGGGTTCTCACAGATACGCAGTATTTT
TRBV18	few	TRBJ2-3	NA	CASSPPMGPGTDTQYF	TGTGCCAGCTCACCACCCATGGGTCCGGGCACAGATACGCAGTATTTT
TRBV24-1	many	TRBJ1-5	TRBD1	CATSDSNTGDNQPQHF	TGTGCCACCAGTGATTCTAATACAGGGGACAATCAGCCCCAGCATTTT
TRBV6-2/TRBV6-3	few	TRBJ2-4	NA	CASRPAMGGAPTKNIQYF	TGTGCCAGCAGGCCGGCTATGGGGGGGGCACCGACAAAAAACATTCAGTACTTC
TRBV20-1	many	TRBJ1-1	TRBD1	CSAPDRGIEAFF	TGCAGTGCCCCAGACAGGGGCATTGAAGCTTTCTTT
TRBV11-2	few	TRBJ2-1	TRBD1	CASSLEDRGRDEQFF	TGTGCCAGCAGCCTAGAGGACAGGGGGAGGGATGAGCAGTTCTTC
TRBV7-6	NA	TRBJ2-7	NA	CASSPSGNEQYF	TGTGCCAGCAGCCCATCTGGAAACGAGCAGTACTTC
TRBV28	many	TRBJ2-7	TRBD2	CASSDLAGAYSYEQYF	TGTGCCAGCAGTGACCTAGCGGGGGCCTACTCCTACGAGCAGTACTTC
TRBV6-2/TRBV6-3	many	TRBJ2-3	TRBD2	CASSYGLAGRTDTQYF	TGTGCCAGCAGTTACGGGCTAGCGGGTCGCACAGATACGCAGTATTTT
TRBV6-6	NA	TRBJ2-1	TRBD1	CASNGDRDYNEQFF	TGTGCCAGCAATGGGGACAGGGACTACAATGAGCAGTTCTTC
TRBV7-2	many	TRBJ2-2	NA	CASEAAGTGELFF	TGTGCCAGCGAGGCCGCGGGGACCGGGGAGCTGTTTTTT
TRBV7-2	many	TRBJ1-4	NA	CASSLRDGNEKLFF	TGTGCCAGCAGCCTCCGGGACGGTAATGAAAAACTGTTTTTT
TRBV2	few	TRBJ2-1	NA	CASSELSSYNEQFF	TGTGCCAGCAGTGAGCTGAGCTCCTACAATGAGCAGTTCTTC
TRBV5-1	NA	TRBJ2-2	NA	CASSPSGRGVGELFF	TGCGCCAGCAGCCCGTCGGGCAGGGGCGTCGGGGAGCTGTTTTTT
TRBV7-2	NA	TRBJ1-2	NA	CASSSSTGYGYTF	TGTGCCAGCAGCTCGTCGACAGGCTATGGCTACACCTTC
TRBV6-6	many	TRBJ1-2	TRBD1	CASAPTGIGGYTF	TGTGCCAGCGCCCCGACAGGGATCGGCGGCTACACCTTC
TRBV7-2	many	TRBJ2-3	TRBD2	CASSLYGGAVDTQYF	TGTGCCAGCAGCTTGTACGGGGGGGCAGTAGATACGCAGTATTTT
TRBV28	NA	TRBJ2-7	NA	CASSPRQVYYEQYF	TGTGCCAGCAGTCCCCGACAGGTTTACTACGAGCAGTACTTC
TRBV23-1	many	TRBJ1-3	TRBD1	CASSYRGDGNTIYF	TGCGCCAGCAGTTACAGGGGTGATGGAAACACCATATATTTT
TRBV12-3/TRBV12-4	NA	TRBJ1-5	NA	CASSLQGRQPQHF	TGTGCCAGCAGTTTACAGGGGCGTCAGCCCCAGCATTTT
TRBV19	many	TRBJ1-2	TRBD1	CASSTRTGNYGYTF	TGTGCCAGTAGTACCCGGACAGGAAACTATGGCTACACCTTC
TRBV20-1	NA	TRBJ1-2	NA	CSARDRGYGYTF	TGCAGTGCTAGAGATAGGGGGTATGGCTACACCTTC
TRBV30	NA	TRBJ1-4	NA	CAWSVAGTEKLFF	TGTGCCTGGAGTGTAGCGGGAACTGAAAAACTGTTTTTT
TRBV5-4	many	TRBJ2-3	TRBD2	CASSVGLAGGTDTQYF	TGTGCCAGCAGCGTTGGACTAGCGGGGGGAACAGATACGCAGTATTTT
TRBV30	many	TRBJ1-5	NA	CAWSFPGGNHPQHF	TGTGCCTGGAGTTTTCCCGGGGGGAATCACCCCCAGCATTTT
TRBV5-4	NA	TRBJ1-1	NA	CASSLAGGAMNTEAFF	TGTGCCAGCAGCTTGGCGGGGGGGGCCATGAACACTGAAGCTTTCTTT
TRBV2	many	TRBJ2-4	NA	CASRGLSRGKNIQYF	TGTGCCAGCAGGGGATTATCCAGGGGCAAAAACATTCAGTACTTC
TRBV2	many	TRBJ2-7	NA	CASGRTASYEQYF	TGTGCCAGCGGCCGGACAGCATCCTACGAGCAGTACTTC
TRBV7-6	many	TRBJ2-1	NA	CASSLQLRGGGGEQFF	TGTGCCAGCAGCTTACAGCTTCGGGGAGGCGGGGGCGAGCAGTTCTTC
TRBV11-2	many	TRBJ2-3	TRBD1	CASSLPGQSTDTQYF	TGTGCCAGCAGCTTACCGGGACAGAGCACAGATACGCAGTATTTT
TRBV6-5	many	TRBJ2-7	NA	CASSYSKTYEQYF	TGTGCCAGCAGTTACTCAAAAACCTACGAGCAGTACTTC
TRBV20-1	many	TRBJ1-3	NA	CSAPIPGANTIYF	TGCAGTGCCCCCATTCCGGGGGCGAACACCATATATTTT
TRBV4-3	NA	TRBJ2-2	NA	CASSQAGTRGANTGELFF	TGCGCCAGCAGCCAAGCAGGGACAAGGGGCGCGAACACCGGGGAGCTGTTTTTT
TRBV18	many	TRBJ1-5	NA	CASSPGRVSNQPQHF	TGTGCCAGCTCACCAGGCAGGGTTAGCAATCAGCCCCAGCATTTT
TRBV10-1	many	TRBJ2-2	TRBD1	CASSVGTGNTGELFF	TGCGCCAGCAGTGTGGGGACAGGAAACACCGGGGAGCTGTTTTTT
TRBV30	many	TRBJ1-6	TRBD1	CASTGEGAYNSPLHF	TGTGCCTCCACAGGGGAGGGGGCCTATAATTCACCCCTCCACTTT
TRBV29-1	many	TRBJ1-1	NA	CSVLRLYTSNTEAFF	TGCAGCGTTTTGCGTCTCTACACCTCGAACACTGAAGCTTTCTTT
TRBV11-2	many	TRBJ2-5	TRBD2	CASSSLAGVETQYF	TGTGCCAGCAGCTCTCTAGCGGGGGTCGAGACCCAGTACTTC